A single sample is the source of the 7 T cell receptor beta chains below, sequenced in a study of naive and memory T cell subsets. Both TRBC1 and TRBC2 were covered by a beta constant-region primer of two equimolar oligonucleotides. Nested alpha and beta constant-region primers with the SP2 primer drove four PCR rounds on ligated cDNA. TCRdb ran MiXCR on the UMI-ligation and nested PCR reads and lists one entry per CDR3 protein. This table holds more than 100,000 distinct CDR3 sequences, over 30% found once. The sample consisted of central memory CD4+ T cells from blood. Every receptor here comes from a human donor in good health.

The chain couples TRBV19 to TRBJ2-6; D is unclear. V was pared by 3 bases and J by 0 bases, with 9 bases between. The germline gives CDR1 LNHDA, CDR2 SQIVND (reference sequence). The CDR3 runs to 16 residues. The CDR3 bases are TGTGCCAGTAGTATCGGCAGTGCCTCTGGGGCCAACGTCCTGACTTTC. It codes for CASSIGSASGANVLTF.

This clonotype occurred a few times. The chain links TRBV6-5 to TRBJ1-5; D uncertain. The CDR3 covers 14 residues. Germline V gene data show CDR1 as MNHEY and CDR2 as SVGAGI. V lost 8 bases and J 7 bases, leaving 18 bases between the germline ends. CDR3 sequence: CASREGPNYQPQHF. The CDR3 DNA reads TGTGCCAGCCGGGAGGGTCCCAATTACCAGCCCCAGCATTTT.

The V gene is TRBV28, the J gene TRBJ1-1; D gene uncertain. The CDR3 covers 12 residues. The V and J ends lost 6 bases and 5 bases respectively, with 10 bases between them. Germline V gives CDR1 MDHEN, CDR2 SYDVKM. CDR3 loop: CASSQMGTEAFF. The DNA of the CDR3 is TGTGCCAGCAGCCAGATGGGAACTGAAGCTTTCTTT. Full variable domain (rest looked up from reference TRBV28 and TRBJ1-1): DVKVTQSSRYLVKRTGEKVFLECVQDMDHENMFWYRQDPGLGLRLIYFSYDVKMKEKGDIPEGYSVSREKKERFSLILESASTNQTSMYLCASSQMGTEAFFGQGTRLTVV.

The J gene is TRBJ2-5, the V gene TRBV7-2, with 9 bases that match TRBD1. The CDR3 sequence is 14 residues long. V shed 0 bases, J shed 4 bases, and the junction held 0 bases outside the gene matches. Germline CDR1 reads SGHTA; CDR2 reads FQGNSA. CDR3 in DNA: TGTGCCAGCAGCTTAGCGGGACAGGGAGAGACCCAGTACTTC. It translates to CASSLAGQGETQYF.

V gene TRBV12-3 or TRBV12-4 combines with J gene TRBJ1-5; D is possibly TRBD1 (6 bases). CDR3 size: 14 residues. Trimming stripped 4 bases from V and 1 base from J, with 8 bases between. The CDR3 is CASSYGQSNQPQHF. The CDR3 DNA sequence: TGTGCCAGCAGTTATGGACAGAGCAATCAGCCCCAGCATTTT.

The chain uses TRBV4-3 and TRBJ2-5; D is perhaps TRBD2 (6 bases). CDR1 and CDR2 (germline): LGHNA, YSLEER. Deletions cut 1 base from V and 1 base from J, with 13 bases between. This CDR3 contains 16 residues. This CDR3 reads CASSQVTGVVQETQYF. Here the CDR3 DNA reads TGCGCCAGCAGCCAAGTGACGGGAGTTGTCCAAGAGACCCAGTACTTC.

J is TRBJ2-7 and V is TRBV20-1; 8 bases match TRBD2. Germline CDR1 is DFQATT and CDR2 is SNEGSKA (reference sequence). The CDR3 covers 15 residues. Trimming at V came to 3 bases and at J to 2 bases, leaving 9 bases not matched to a gene. The DNA for the CDR3 is TGCAGTGCTAGTCCTGCGGGAGGATATACCTACGAGCAGTACTTC. Translated, it gives CSASPAGGYTYEQYF.